The rows below give T cell receptor beta chains drawn from one sample of a study of shared clonotypes between healthy human individuals. This table comes from immunoSEQ multiplex PCR, and its TCRdb copy is limited to in-frame clones, with some not included. The table has 2 million to 2.5 million clones, roughly 90% seen once; the top ten hold around 0.4%. Sequenced: naive CD4+ T cells from PBMCs. The receptors come from a young man in good health. Some clones in this sample may be carry-over from other donors' samples. Each CDR3 is given with its conserved first and last residue. The D gene is left open where the match is weak. Some rows mark clone size as missing; the rest say once, few, many or name a class of expanded clone.

V gene: TRBV9; D gene: -; clone size: -; J gene: TRBJ1-4; CDR3 DNA: TGTGCCAGCAGCGTACCCGGCGTGAATGAAAAACTGTTTTTT; CDR3 protein: CASSVPGVNEKLFF
V gene: TRBV5-8; D gene: -; clone size: -; J gene: TRBJ1-5; CDR3 DNA: TGTGCCAGCAGCTTGGTTCGGACGTCGGGCAGGCTTGGTCAGCCCCAGCATTTT; CDR3 protein: CASSLVRTSGRLGQPQHF
V gene: TRBV30; D gene: -; clone size: -; J gene: TRBJ2-7; CDR3 DNA: TGTGCCTGGAGTGTCACTGGCTACGAGCAGTACTTC; CDR3 protein: CAWSVTGYEQYF
V gene: TRBV29-1; D gene: -; clone size: -; J gene: TRBJ2-7; CDR3 DNA: TGCAGCGTTGGGTTGGCAGGACCCATCTACGAGCAGTACTTC; CDR3 protein: CSVGLAGPIYEQYF
V gene: TRBV5-1; D gene: -; clone size: -; J gene: TRBJ2-1; CDR3 DNA: TGCGCCAGCAGCACCGGGCTCCACAATGAGCAGTTCTTC; CDR3 protein: CASSTGLHNEQFF
V gene: TRBV29-1; D gene: -; clone size: -; J gene: TRBJ2-2; CDR3 DNA: TGCAGCGTTGAAGCGTCCGTGAACACCGGGGAGCTGTTTTTT; CDR3 protein: CSVEASVNTGELFF
V gene: TRBV28; D gene: -; clone size: -; J gene: TRBJ1-1; CDR3 DNA: TGTGCCACCACGGTGAACACTGAAGCTTTCTTT; CDR3 protein: CATTVNTEAFF
V gene: TRBV19; D gene: -; clone size: -; J gene: TRBJ1-5; CDR3 DNA: TGTGCCAGTAGTACCCCTGGGGGGAGCAATCAGCCCCAGCATTTT; CDR3 protein: CASSTPGGSNQPQHF
V gene: TRBV28; D gene: -; clone size: -; J gene: TRBJ1-1; CDR3 DNA: TGTGCCAGCCGGATGTACACTGAAGCTTTCTTT; CDR3 protein: CASRMYTEAFF
V gene: TRBV4-3; D gene: -; clone size: -; J gene: TRBJ1-1; CDR3 DNA: TGCGCCAGCAGCCGCGGGGGTTGGACTGAAGCTTTCTTT; CDR3 protein: CASSRGGWTEAFF
V gene: TRBV28; D gene: -; clone size: -; J gene: TRBJ2-7; CDR3 DNA: TGTGCCAGCACCAACTCAGGGAGGAGGTGGGGCTGGAGCTCCTACGAGCAGTACTTC; CDR3 protein: CASTNSGRRWGWSSYEQYF
V gene: TRBV28; D gene: -; clone size: -; J gene: TRBJ1-2; CDR3 DNA: TGTGCCAGCAGTACTCAGGGCGGCGGCTACACCTTC; CDR3 protein: CASSTQGGGYTF
V gene: TRBV25-1; D gene: -; clone size: -; J gene: TRBJ2-3; CDR3 DNA: TGTGCCAGCAGTGAATGGGAGACAACAGATACGCAGTATTTT; CDR3 protein: CASSEWETTDTQYF
V gene: TRBV7-2; D gene: -; clone size: once; J gene: TRBJ1-3; CDR3 DNA: TGTGCCAGCAGCTTGGGTGGGGCCACCTCTGGAAACACCATATATTTT; CDR3 protein: CASSLGGATSGNTIYF
V gene: TRBV21-1; D gene: -; clone size: -; J gene: TRBJ2-4; CDR3 DNA: TGTGCCAGCAGCAAACGACAGCGAGCACCAATCATTCAGTACTTC; CDR3 protein: CASSKRQRAPIIQYF
V gene: TRBV10-3; D gene: TRBD2; clone size: -; J gene: TRBJ2-7; CDR3 DNA: TGTGCCATCAGTGAGGGAGCTAGCGGGATCTACGAGCAGTACTTC; CDR3 protein: CAISEGASGIYEQYF
V gene: TRBV27; D gene: -; clone size: -; J gene: TRBJ2-3; CDR3 DNA: TGTGCCAGCAGTCCACTGGACCGCACAGATACGCAGTATTTT; CDR3 protein: CASSPLDRTDTQYF
V gene: TRBV14; D gene: -; clone size: once; J gene: TRBJ2-2; CDR3 DNA: TGTGCCAGCAGCTCTGTCTTATCCGGTCAGCTGTTTTTT; CDR3 protein: CASSSVLSGQLFF
V gene: TRBV18; D gene: -; clone size: -; J gene: TRBJ2-3; CDR3 DNA: TGTGCCAGCTCACCAGGCAGGGGAGGAGATACGCAGTATTTT; CDR3 protein: CASSPGRGGDTQYF
V gene: TRBV9; D gene: TRBD1; clone size: -; J gene: TRBJ2-3; CDR3 DNA: TGTGCCAGCAGCGTACAAGGCAGGGGGCAGGGAGATACGCAGTATTTT; CDR3 protein: CASSVQGRGQGDTQYF
V gene: TRBV28; D gene: TRBD1; clone size: -; J gene: TRBJ2-7; CDR3 DNA: TGTGCCAAAAAGACAGGGGACGTCTACGAGCAGTACTTC; CDR3 protein: CAKKTGDVYEQYF
V gene: TRBV15; D gene: TRBD2; clone size: -; J gene: TRBJ2-1; CDR3 DNA: TGTGCCACCAGCAGAATAGCGGGAGGGAGCTACAATGAGCAGTTCTTC; CDR3 protein: CATSRIAGGSYNEQFF
V gene: TRBV27; D gene: -; clone size: -; J gene: TRBJ1-2; CDR3 DNA: TGTGCCAGTCGATCGGTTAGGGGAAGGGGCCGGACTAACTATGGCTACACCTTC; CDR3 protein: CASRSVRGRGRTNYGYTF